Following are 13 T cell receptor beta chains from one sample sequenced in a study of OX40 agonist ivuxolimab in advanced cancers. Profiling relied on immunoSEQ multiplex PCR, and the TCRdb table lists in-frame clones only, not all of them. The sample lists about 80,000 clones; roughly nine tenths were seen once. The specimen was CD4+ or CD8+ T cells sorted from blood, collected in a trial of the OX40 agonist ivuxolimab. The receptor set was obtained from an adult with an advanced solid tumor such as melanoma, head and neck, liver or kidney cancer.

Here the CDR3 DNA reads TGTGCCAGCAGCCCTCACGACCCCTTACACACCGGGGAGCTGTTTTTT. Protein product: CASSPHDPLHTGELFF. The chain carries TRBV7-9 and TRBJ2-2; no definite D call. V lost 5 bases to trimming and J lost 3 bases, with 16 bases between them. CDR1 is SEHNR, CDR2 FQNEAQ, per germline (reference sequence). The CDR3 consists of 16 residues.

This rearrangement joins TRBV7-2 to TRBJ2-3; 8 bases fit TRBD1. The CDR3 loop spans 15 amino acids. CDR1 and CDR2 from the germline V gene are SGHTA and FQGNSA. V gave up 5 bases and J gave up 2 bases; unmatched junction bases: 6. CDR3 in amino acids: CASSHRDRHTDTQYF. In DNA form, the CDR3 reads TGTGCCAGCAGCCACCGGGACAGGCACACAGATACGCAGTATTTT.

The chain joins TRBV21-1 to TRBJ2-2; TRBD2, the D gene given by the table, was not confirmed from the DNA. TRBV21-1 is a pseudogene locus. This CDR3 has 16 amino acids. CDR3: CASSTLAGGPTGELFF. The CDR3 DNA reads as TGTGCCAGCAGCACTCTAGCGGGAGGGCCGACCGGGGAGCTGTTTTTT.

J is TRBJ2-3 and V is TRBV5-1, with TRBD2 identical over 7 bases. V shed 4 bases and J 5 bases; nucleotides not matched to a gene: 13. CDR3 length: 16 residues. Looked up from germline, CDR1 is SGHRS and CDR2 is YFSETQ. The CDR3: CASSPLAGESLDTQYF. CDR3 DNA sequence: TGCGCCAGCAGCCCACTCGCGGGAGAGAGTCTAGATACGCAGTATTTT. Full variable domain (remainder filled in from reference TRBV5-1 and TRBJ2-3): KAGVTQTPRYLIKTRGQQVTLSCSPISGHRSVSWYQQTPGQGLQFLFEYFSETQRNKGNFPGRFSGRQFSNSRSEMNVSTLELGDSALYLCASSPLAGESLDTQYFGPGTRLTVL.

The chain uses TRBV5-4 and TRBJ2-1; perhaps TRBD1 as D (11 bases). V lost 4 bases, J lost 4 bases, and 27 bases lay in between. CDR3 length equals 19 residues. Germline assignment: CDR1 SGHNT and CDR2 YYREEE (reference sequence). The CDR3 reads CASSPRGQGGTSAYNEQFF. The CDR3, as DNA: TGTGCCAGCAGCCCCCGGGGACAGGGGGGGACTAGCGCATACAATGAGCAGTTCTTC.

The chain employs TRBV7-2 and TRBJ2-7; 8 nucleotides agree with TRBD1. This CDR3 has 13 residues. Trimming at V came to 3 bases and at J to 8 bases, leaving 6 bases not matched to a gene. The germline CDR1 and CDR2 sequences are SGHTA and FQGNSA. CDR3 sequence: CASSFDRGVKQYF. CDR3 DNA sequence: TGTGCCAGCAGCTTTGACAGGGGAGTTAAGCAGTACTTC.

The CDR3 bases are TGTGCCAGCAGTTCACCAAATAGCGGGATCACCTACGAGCAGTACTTC. Translated: CASSSPNSGITYEQYF. This chain links TRBV28 with TRBJ2-5; 8 positions match TRBD2. The last part of the DNA fits TRBJ2-7 better; the J call may be wrong. The CDR3 runs 16 residues. Germline values: CDR1 MDHEN, CDR2 SYDVKM.

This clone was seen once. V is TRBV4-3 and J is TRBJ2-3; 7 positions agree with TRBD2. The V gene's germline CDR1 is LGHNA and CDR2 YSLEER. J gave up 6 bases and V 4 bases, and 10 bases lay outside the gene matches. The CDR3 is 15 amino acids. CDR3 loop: CASSLGTTTPDTQYF. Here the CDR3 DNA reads TGCGCCAGCAGCCTCGGGACTACCACACCTGATACGCAGTATTTT.

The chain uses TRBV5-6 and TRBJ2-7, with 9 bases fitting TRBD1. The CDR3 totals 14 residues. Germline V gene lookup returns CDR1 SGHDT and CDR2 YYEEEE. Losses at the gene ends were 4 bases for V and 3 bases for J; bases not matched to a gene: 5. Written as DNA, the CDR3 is TGTGCCAGCAGCCGAACAGGGGGCTTCTACGAGCAGTACTTC. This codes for CASSRTGGFYEQYF.

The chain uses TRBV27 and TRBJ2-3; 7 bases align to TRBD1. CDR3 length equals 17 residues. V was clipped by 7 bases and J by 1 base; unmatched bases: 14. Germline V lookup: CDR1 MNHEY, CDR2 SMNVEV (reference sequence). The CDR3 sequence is CASKAKSTGRGTDTQYF. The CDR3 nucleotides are TGTGCCAGCAAGGCCAAATCGACAGGGCGGGGCACAGATACGCAGTATTTT.

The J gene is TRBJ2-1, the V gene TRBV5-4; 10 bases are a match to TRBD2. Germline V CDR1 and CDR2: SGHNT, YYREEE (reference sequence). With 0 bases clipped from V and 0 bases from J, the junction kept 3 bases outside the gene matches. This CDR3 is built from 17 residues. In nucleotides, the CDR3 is TGTGCCAGCAGCTTGGGGACTAGCGGAAGCTCCTACAATGAGCAGTTCTTC. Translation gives CASSLGTSGSSYNEQFF.

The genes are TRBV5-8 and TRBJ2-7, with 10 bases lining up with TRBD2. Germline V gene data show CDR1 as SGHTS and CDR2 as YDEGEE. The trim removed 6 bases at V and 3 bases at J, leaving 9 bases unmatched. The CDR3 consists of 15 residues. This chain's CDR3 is CASTSILAGIYEQYF. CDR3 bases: TGTGCCAGCACCTCAATACTAGCGGGAATCTACGAGCAGTACTTC.

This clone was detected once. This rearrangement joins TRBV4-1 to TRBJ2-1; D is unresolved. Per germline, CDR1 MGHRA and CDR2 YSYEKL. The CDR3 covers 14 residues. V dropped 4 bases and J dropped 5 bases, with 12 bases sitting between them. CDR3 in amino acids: CASSPQDGHNEQFF. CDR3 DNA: TGCGCCAGCAGCCCTCAGGACGGACACAATGAGCAGTTCTTC.